This is a list of T cell receptor beta chains from one sample in a study of T cells in Graves' hyperthyroidism and ophthalmopathy. TCRdb ran MiXCR on the multiplex PCR reads and lists one entry per CDR3 protein. Of around 380,000 distinct CDR3 sequences in the sample, roughly 13% were seen once. The sample was blood. These receptors were taken from a young man with Graves' hyperthyroidism that later progressed to Graves' ophthalmopathy. CDR3s include the opening cysteine and the closing phenylalanine or tryptophan. D genes are given only for firm matches. The listing skips clone size in some rows; elsewhere it reads once, few, many or a size class.

J gene: TRBJ2-7; CDR3 length: 14; clone size: many; V gene: TRBV20-1; D gene: TRBD2; CDR3 protein: CSARSGLAGSEQYF; CDR3 DNA: TGCAGTGCTAGATCAGGACTAGCGGGAAGCGAGCAGTACTTC
J gene: TRBJ2-7; CDR3 length: 13; clone size: many; V gene: TRBV12-3/TRBV12-4; D gene: -; CDR3 protein: CASSLILPYEQYF; CDR3 DNA: TGTGCCAGCAGCCTTATACTCCCCTACGAGCAGTACTTC
J gene: TRBJ1-6; CDR3 length: 14; clone size: -; V gene: TRBV20-1; D gene: -; CDR3 protein: CSAKGSSYNSPLHF; CDR3 DNA: TGCAGTGCTAAGGGCAGCTCCTATAATTCACCCCTCCACTTT
J gene: TRBJ1-1; CDR3 length: 13; clone size: -; V gene: TRBV25-1; D gene: -; CDR3 protein: CASSSEGDTEAFF; CDR3 DNA: TGTGCCAGCAGTAGTGAAGGGGACACTGAAGCTTTCTTT
J gene: TRBJ2-1; CDR3 length: 14; clone size: few; V gene: TRBV11-3; D gene: -; CDR3 protein: CASSSMEGYNEQFF; CDR3 DNA: TGTGCCAGCAGCTCGATGGAAGGATACAATGAGCAGTTCTTC
J gene: TRBJ1-3; CDR3 length: 15; clone size: many; V gene: TRBV2; D gene: -; CDR3 protein: CASSWVGVSGNTIYF; CDR3 DNA: TGTGCCAGCAGTTGGGTCGGGGTCTCCGGAAACACCATATATTTT
J gene: TRBJ1-1; CDR3 length: 12; clone size: -; V gene: TRBV11-3; D gene: -; CDR3 protein: CASSSSTEEAFF; CDR3 DNA: TGTGCCAGCAGCTCCTCGACAGAGGAAGCTTTCTTT
J gene: TRBJ2-3; CDR3 length: 14; clone size: many; V gene: TRBV29-1; D gene: TRBD2; CDR3 protein: CSVGLAEPTDTQYF; CDR3 DNA: TGCAGCGTTGGACTAGCGGAACCCACAGATACGCAGTATTTT
J gene: TRBJ2-5; CDR3 length: 15; clone size: few; V gene: TRBV6-2/TRBV6-3; D gene: -; CDR3 protein: CASSYEGTSQETQYF; CDR3 DNA: TGTGCCAGCAGTTACGAAGGGACTTCTCAAGAGACCCAGTACTTC
J gene: TRBJ2-7; CDR3 length: 13; clone size: many; V gene: TRBV5-1; D gene: -; CDR3 protein: CASSLFRDDEQYF; CDR3 DNA: TGCGCCAGCAGCTTGTTCAGGGACGACGAGCAGTACTTC
J gene: TRBJ1-5; CDR3 length: 15; clone size: many; V gene: TRBV5-1; D gene: TRBD1; CDR3 protein: CASSSGTGVGQPQHF; CDR3 DNA: TGCGCCAGCAGTAGTGGGACAGGGGTAGGTCAGCCCCAGCATTTT
J gene: TRBJ1-6; CDR3 length: 17; clone size: many; V gene: TRBV6-1; D gene: -; CDR3 protein: CASSQPGLSSYNSPLHF; CDR3 DNA: TGTGCCAGCAGTCAACCGGGGCTCAGCTCCTATAATTCACCCCTCCACTTT
J gene: TRBJ1-1; CDR3 length: 14; clone size: many; V gene: TRBV5-5; D gene: -; CDR3 protein: CASSLAAGSTEAFF; CDR3 DNA: TGTGCCAGCAGCTTGGCGGCAGGGTCCACTGAAGCTTTCTTT
J gene: TRBJ1-1; CDR3 length: 17; clone size: few; V gene: TRBV2; D gene: TRBD1; CDR3 protein: CASSDGRGQFMNTEAFF; CDR3 DNA: TGTGCCAGCAGTGACGGCAGGGGGCAGTTCATGAACACTGAAGCTTTCTTT
J gene: TRBJ1-3; CDR3 length: 16; clone size: -; V gene: TRBV12-3/TRBV12-4; D gene: -; CDR3 protein: CASSSGRIISGNTIYF; CDR3 DNA: TGTGCCAGCAGCTCGGGACGGATCATCTCTGGAAACACCATATATTTT
J gene: TRBJ1-2; CDR3 length: 9; clone size: few; V gene: TRBV20-1; D gene: -; CDR3 protein: CSAPEKNTF; CDR3 DNA: TGCAGTGCTCCGGAAAAAAACACCTTC
J gene: TRBJ1-2; CDR3 length: 13; clone size: many; V gene: TRBV4-1; D gene: -; CDR3 protein: CASSQVIRDGYTF; CDR3 DNA: TGCGCCAGCAGCCAAGTCATACGAGATGGCTACACCTTC
J gene: TRBJ1-2; CDR3 length: 12; clone size: -; V gene: TRBV7-8; D gene: -; CDR3 protein: CASSSLLNGATF; CDR3 DNA: TGTGCCAGCAGCTCCCTCTTAAACGGGGCCACCTTC
J gene: TRBJ2-5; CDR3 length: 17; clone size: many; V gene: TRBV10-3; D gene: TRBD1; CDR3 protein: CAISEGGTGRYQETQYF; CDR3 DNA: TGTGCCATCAGTGAGGGCGGGACAGGAAGGTACCAAGAGACCCAGTACTTC
J gene: TRBJ2-7; CDR3 length: 14; clone size: many; V gene: TRBV12-3/TRBV12-4; D gene: -; CDR3 protein: CASSAATPSYEQYF; CDR3 DNA: TGTGCCAGCAGTGCCGCGACGCCCTCCTACGAGCAGTACTTC
J gene: TRBJ1-5; CDR3 length: 14; clone size: many; V gene: TRBV5-5; D gene: TRBD1; CDR3 protein: CASSQDRANQPQHF; CDR3 DNA: TGTGCCAGCAGCCAGGACAGGGCAAATCAGCCCCAGCATTTT
J gene: TRBJ2-1; CDR3 length: 19; clone size: many; V gene: TRBV7-9; D gene: TRBD2; CDR3 protein: CASSHPDRLGAGGRNEQFF; CDR3 DNA: TGTGCCAGCAGCCACCCGGACAGGCTCGGAGCGGGGGGGCGTAATGAGCAGTTCTTC
J gene: TRBJ1-6; CDR3 length: 17; clone size: few; V gene: TRBV9; D gene: -; CDR3 protein: CASSVDDRSSYNSPLHF; CDR3 DNA: TGTGCCAGCAGCGTAGACGACAGGAGCTCCTATAATTCACCCCTCCACTTT
J gene: TRBJ2-7; CDR3 length: 12; clone size: many; V gene: TRBV7-9; D gene: -; CDR3 protein: CASSLGSSEQYF; CDR3 DNA: TGTGCCAGCAGCTTAGGTTCCTCCGAGCAGTACTTC
J gene: TRBJ2-5; CDR3 length: 13; clone size: -; V gene: TRBV5-1; D gene: -; CDR3 protein: CASSPKSGETQYF; CDR3 DNA: TGCGCCAGCAGCCCGAAGTCCGGAGAGACCCAGTACTTC
J gene: TRBJ2-7; CDR3 length: 15; clone size: many; V gene: TRBV28; D gene: -; CDR3 protein: CASSPGGVRSYEQYF; CDR3 DNA: TGTGCCAGCAGCCCGGGTGGGGTTAGATCCTACGAGCAGTACTTC
J gene: TRBJ2-5; CDR3 length: 16; clone size: many; V gene: TRBV7-9; D gene: -; CDR3 protein: CASSLVTGVGQETQYF; CDR3 DNA: TGTGCCAGCAGCTTAGTAACTGGGGTGGGCCAAGAGACCCAGTACTTC
J gene: TRBJ1-2; CDR3 length: 15; clone size: -; V gene: TRBV5-6; D gene: -; CDR3 protein: CASRRWGRGSNGYTF; CDR3 DNA: TGTGCCAGCAGACGTTGGGGCAGGGGCAGTAATGGCTACACCTTC